The clone carrying this T cell receptor beta chain was picked up one time. This specimen comes from a study of control samples from healthy donors and cancer patients. Profiled with immunoSEQ multiplex PCR; TCRdb holds only in-frame clones, not every one. Of roughly 49,000 clones in the sample, around nine tenths are singletons; the top ten hold 40%. Per the germline V gene, CDR1 is MNHNY and CDR2 is SVGAGI (reference sequence). Deletions cut 6 bases from V and 0 bases from J, with 30 bases between. The CDR3 extends over 22 amino acids. The chain carries TRBV6-6 and TRBJ2-6; D is ambiguous. The clonotype comes from a man aged 50 to 60 with head and neck cancer. The sequenced material came from PBMCs. CDR3 DNA: TGTGCCAGCAGCTCCCCCTACTATCCCCCGAGGCAGGCCGACTCTGGGGCCAACGTCCTGACTTTC. Its protein product is CASSSPYYPPRQADSGANVLTF.